This is a list of T cell receptor beta chains from one sample in a study of pediatric ulcerative colitis. Profiling relied on immunoSEQ multiplex PCR, and the TCRdb table lists in-frame clones only, not all of them. The sample holds approximately 40,000 clones; about 81% are singletons and the top ten take around 7.8%. The sample taken for sequencing was gut tissue. All receptors derive from a boy aged 5-17 years with severe ulcerative colitis. CDR3s include the opening cysteine and the closing phenylalanine or tryptophan. Each record gives: J gene, CDR3 length, V gene, CDR3 protein.

TRBJ2-2	14	TRBV5-1	CASSLEGNTGELFF
TRBJ2-7	12	TRBV6-5	CASSYPGDEQYF
TRBJ2-5	13	TRBV29-1	CSGRSPLSVTQYF
TRBJ2-1	15	TRBV5-1	CASSFGGSSYNEQFF
TRBJ2-2	13	TRBV18	CASSPRGTGELFF
TRBJ1-1	16	TRBV9	CASSPYALTGTTEAFF
TRBJ2-3	15	TRBV7-3	CASSLNPPGADTQYF
TRBJ2-7	15	TRBV6-6	CASSYGTALSYEQYF
TRBJ1-1	16	TRBV7-8	CASRQGTGYVGTEAFF
TRBJ1-1	15	TRBV19	CASSMVGTAGQDAFF
TRBJ2-1	15	TRBV11-1	CASSLAGSQRNEQFF
TRBJ1-5	14	TRBV5-6	CASSRGGSNQPQHF
TRBJ1-2	15	TRBV27	CASSLSPRTSYGYTF
TRBJ2-3	13	TRBV4-2	CASSPRLADTQYF
TRBJ2-7	14	TRBV6-1	CASSEAGRDYEQYF
TRBJ1-2	11	TRBV20-1	CRIGTNYGYTF